This TCR beta chain was captured in a study of T cells in Graves' hyperthyroidism and ophthalmopathy. V gave up 7 bases and J gave up 2 bases; unmatched junction bases: 8. The CDR3 contains 17 residues. CDR1 is LNHDA, CDR2 SQIVND, per germline (reference sequence). The table lists this clonotype with many counts. Its antigen is undetermined. Hyperthyroidism in the patients, aged 18 to 65, was newly diagnosed and under 2 months in duration. Pregnant or lactating patients were excluded, as were those with uncontrolled infection or other autoimmune disease. Authors of the study amplified TCR beta CDR3 regions from RNA transcripts. An initial round of RT-PCR targeting the TCR CDR3 relied on the HTBI primer set. TCRdb recomputed calls from the multiplex PCR reads with MiXCR, one row per CDR3 protein. The data hold over 700,000 distinct CDR3 sequences, with 35% observed a single time. Study-wide results and caveats: Appearing also in blood were most of the thyroid clonotypes expanded above 0.001.

The chain recombines TRBV19 with TRBJ1-6, with 10 bases lining up with TRBD1. Material for sequencing was blood. The TCR was taken from a woman aged 40 to 50 with Graves' hyperthyroidism. CDR3: CASNPGQGRTYNSPLHF. The DNA for the CDR3 is TGTGCCAGTAACCCGGGACAGGGGAGGACCTATAATTCACCCCTCCACTTT.